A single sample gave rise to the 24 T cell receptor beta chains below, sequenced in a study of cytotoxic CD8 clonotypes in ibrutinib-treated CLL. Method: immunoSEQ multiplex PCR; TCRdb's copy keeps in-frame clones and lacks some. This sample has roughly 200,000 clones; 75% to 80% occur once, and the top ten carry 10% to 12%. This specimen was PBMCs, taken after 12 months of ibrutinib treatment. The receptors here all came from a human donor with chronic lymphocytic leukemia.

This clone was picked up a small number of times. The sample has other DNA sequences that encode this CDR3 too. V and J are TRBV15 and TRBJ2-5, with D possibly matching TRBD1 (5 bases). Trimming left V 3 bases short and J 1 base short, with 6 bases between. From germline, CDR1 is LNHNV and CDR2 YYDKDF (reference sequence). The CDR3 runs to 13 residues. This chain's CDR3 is CATSRDIQETQYF. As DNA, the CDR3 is TGTGCCACCAGCAGGGACATCCAAGAGACCCAGTACTTC.

Here the CDR3 reads CASSFPPMNTEAFF. The DNA of the CDR3 is TGTGCCAGCAGCTTTCCGCCGATGAACACTGAAGCTTTCTTT. The chain links TRBV11-2 to TRBJ1-1, with unresolved D. The V gene lost 3 bases and the J gene lost 0 bases, with 8 bases spanning the gap. The CDR3 runs 14 residues. CDR1 SGHAT and CDR2 FQNNGV come from the germline V gene.

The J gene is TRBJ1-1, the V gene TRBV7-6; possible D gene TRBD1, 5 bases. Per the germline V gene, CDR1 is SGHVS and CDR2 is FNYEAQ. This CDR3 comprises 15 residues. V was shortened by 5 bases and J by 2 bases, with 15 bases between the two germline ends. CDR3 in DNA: TGTGCCAGCAGCCCAAAGGCTCAGGGCAACACTGAAGCTTTCTTT. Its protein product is CASSPKAQGNTEAFF.

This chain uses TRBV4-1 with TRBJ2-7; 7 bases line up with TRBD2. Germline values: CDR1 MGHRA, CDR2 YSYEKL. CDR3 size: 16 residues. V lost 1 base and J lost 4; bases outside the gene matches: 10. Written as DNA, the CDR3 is TGCGCCAGCAGCCAAGCGTTTTTGCTAGCGGCGTACGAGCAGTACTTC. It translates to CASSQAFLLAAYEQYF.

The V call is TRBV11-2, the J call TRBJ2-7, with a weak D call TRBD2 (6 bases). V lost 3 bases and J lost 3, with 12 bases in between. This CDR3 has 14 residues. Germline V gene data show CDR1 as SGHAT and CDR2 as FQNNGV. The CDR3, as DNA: TGTGCCAGCAGCTTGTTGGACGGGAGCTACGAGCAGTACTTC. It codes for CASSLLDGSYEQYF.

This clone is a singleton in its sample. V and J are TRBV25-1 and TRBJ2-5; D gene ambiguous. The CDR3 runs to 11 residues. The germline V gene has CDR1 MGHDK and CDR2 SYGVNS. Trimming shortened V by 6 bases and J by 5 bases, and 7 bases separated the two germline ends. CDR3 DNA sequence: TGTGCCAGCAGAACTTGGGAGACCCAGTACTTC. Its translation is CASRTWETQYF.

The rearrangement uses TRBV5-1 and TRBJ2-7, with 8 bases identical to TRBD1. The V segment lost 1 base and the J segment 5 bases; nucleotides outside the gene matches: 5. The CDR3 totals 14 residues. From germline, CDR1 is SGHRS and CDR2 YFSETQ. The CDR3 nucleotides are TGCGCCAGCAGCTTGTTGACAGGGGACCACGAGCAGTACTTC. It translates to CASSLLTGDHEQYF. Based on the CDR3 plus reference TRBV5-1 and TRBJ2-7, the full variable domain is KAGVTQTPRYLIKTRGQQVTLSCSPISGHRSVSWYQQTPGQGLQFLFEYFSETQRNKGNFPGRFSGRQFSNSRSEMNVSTLELGDSALYLCASSLLTGDHEQYFGPGTRLTVT.

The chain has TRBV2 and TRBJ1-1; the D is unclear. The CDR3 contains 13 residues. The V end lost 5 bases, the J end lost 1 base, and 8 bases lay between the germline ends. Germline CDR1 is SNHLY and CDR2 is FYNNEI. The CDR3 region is CASSQEKNTEAFF. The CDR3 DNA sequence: TGTGCCAGCAGTCAGGAGAAGAACACTGAAGCTTTCTTT.

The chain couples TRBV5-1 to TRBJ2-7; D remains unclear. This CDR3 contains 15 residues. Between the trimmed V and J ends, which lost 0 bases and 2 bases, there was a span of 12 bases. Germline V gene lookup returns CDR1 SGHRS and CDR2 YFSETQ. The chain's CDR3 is CASSLAALGPYEQYF. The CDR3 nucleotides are TGCGCCAGCAGCTTGGCCGCTTTGGGTCCCTACGAGCAGTACTTC. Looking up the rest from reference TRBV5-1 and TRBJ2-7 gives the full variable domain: KAGVTQTPRYLIKTRGQQVTLSCSPISGHRSVSWYQQTPGQGLQFLFEYFSETQRNKGNFPGRFSGRQFSNSRSEMNVSTLELGDSALYLCASSLAALGPYEQYFGPGTRLTVT.

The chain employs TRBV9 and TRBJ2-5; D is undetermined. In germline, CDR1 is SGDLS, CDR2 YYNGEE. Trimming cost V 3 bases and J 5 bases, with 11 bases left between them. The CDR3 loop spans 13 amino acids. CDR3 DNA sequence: TGTGCCAGCAGCGAAAGTAGTAGGGAGACCCAGTACTTC. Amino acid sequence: CASSESSRETQYF.

This CDR3 reads CASSTSGDYGEQYF. The DNA of the CDR3 is TGTGCCAGTTCTACCTCGGGGGATTATGGCGAGCAGTACTTC. V and J are TRBV19 and TRBJ2-7, with D maybe TRBD2 (6 bases). Per the germline V gene, CDR1 is LNHDA and CDR2 is SQIVND (reference sequence). This CDR3 has 14 amino acids. V lost 8 bases to trimming and J lost 6 bases, with 20 bases between them.

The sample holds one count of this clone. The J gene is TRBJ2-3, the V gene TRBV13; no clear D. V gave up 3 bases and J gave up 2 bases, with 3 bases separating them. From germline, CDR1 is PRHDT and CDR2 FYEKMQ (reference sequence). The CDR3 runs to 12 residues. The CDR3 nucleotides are TGTGCCAGCAGCTTCGACACAGATACGCAGTATTTT. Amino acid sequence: CASSFDTDTQYF.

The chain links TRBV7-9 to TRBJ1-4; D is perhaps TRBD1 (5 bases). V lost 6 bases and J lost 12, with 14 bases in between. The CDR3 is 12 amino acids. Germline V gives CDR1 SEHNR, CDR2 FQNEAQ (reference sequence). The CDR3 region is CASRGAKDQLFF. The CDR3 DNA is TGTGCCAGCAGAGGGGCCAAGGATCAACTGTTTTTT.

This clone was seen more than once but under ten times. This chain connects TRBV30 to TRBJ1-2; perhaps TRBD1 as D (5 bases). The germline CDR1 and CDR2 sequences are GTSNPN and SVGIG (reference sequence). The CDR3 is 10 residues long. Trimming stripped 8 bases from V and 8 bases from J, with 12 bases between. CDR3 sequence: CAHHGDGYTF. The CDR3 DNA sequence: TGTGCCCACCACGGGGACGGCTACACCTTC.

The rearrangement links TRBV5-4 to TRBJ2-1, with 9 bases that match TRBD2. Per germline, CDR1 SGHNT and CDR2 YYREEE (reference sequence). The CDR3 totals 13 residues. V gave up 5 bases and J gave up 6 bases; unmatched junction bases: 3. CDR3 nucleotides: TGTGCCAGCAGGGTAGCGGGAGTCAATGAGCAGTTCTTC. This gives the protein CASRVAGVNEQFF.

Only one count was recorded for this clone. The CDR3, as DNA: TGCAGTGCTGAGGACCGCTACGAGCAGTACTTC. It codes for CSAEDRYEQYF. This chain joins TRBV20-1 and TRBJ2-7; D unclear. V dropped 5 bases and J dropped 3 bases, with 8 bases sitting between them. The CDR3 loop spans 11 amino acids. CDR1 DFQATT and CDR2 SNEGSKA come from the germline V gene (reference sequence).

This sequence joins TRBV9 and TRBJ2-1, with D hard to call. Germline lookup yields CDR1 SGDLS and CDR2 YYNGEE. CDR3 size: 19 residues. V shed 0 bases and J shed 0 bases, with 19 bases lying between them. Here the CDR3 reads CASSVAPAARLSSYNEQFF. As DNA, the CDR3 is TGTGCCAGCAGCGTAGCACCGGCTGCGCGGCTGAGCTCCTACAATGAGCAGTTCTTC.

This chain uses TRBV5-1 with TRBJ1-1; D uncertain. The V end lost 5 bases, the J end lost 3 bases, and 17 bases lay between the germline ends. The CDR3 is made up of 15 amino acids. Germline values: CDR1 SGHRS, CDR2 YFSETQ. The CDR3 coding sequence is TGCGCCAGCAGTACCGACTTAGGGATGTACACTGAAGCTTTCTTT. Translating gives CASSTDLGMYTEAFF.

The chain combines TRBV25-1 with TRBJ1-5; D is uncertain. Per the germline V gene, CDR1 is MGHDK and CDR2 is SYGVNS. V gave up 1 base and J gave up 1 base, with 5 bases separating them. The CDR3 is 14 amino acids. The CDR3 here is CASSELGSNQPQHF. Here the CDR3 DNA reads TGTGCCAGCAGTGAATTGGGAAGCAATCAGCCCCAGCATTTT.

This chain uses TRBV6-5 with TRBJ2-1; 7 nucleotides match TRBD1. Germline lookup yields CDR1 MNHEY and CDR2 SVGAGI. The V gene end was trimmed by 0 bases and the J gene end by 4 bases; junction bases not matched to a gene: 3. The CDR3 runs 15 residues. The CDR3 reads CASSYSRGRYNEQFF. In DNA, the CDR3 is TGTGCCAGCAGTTACTCGAGGGGGCGATACAATGAGCAGTTCTTC.

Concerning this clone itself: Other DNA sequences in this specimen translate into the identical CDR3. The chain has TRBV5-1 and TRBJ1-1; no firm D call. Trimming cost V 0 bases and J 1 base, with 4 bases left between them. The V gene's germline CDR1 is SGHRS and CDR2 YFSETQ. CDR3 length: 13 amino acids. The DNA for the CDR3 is TGCGCCAGCAGCTTGGGGGCGAACACTGAAGCTTTCTTT. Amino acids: CASSLGANTEAFF.

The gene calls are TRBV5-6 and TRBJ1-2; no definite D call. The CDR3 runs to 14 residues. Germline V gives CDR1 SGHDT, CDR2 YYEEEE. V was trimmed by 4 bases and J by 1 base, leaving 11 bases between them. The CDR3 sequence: CASSKDGVNYGYTF. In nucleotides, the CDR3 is TGTGCCAGCAGCAAGGACGGAGTTAACTATGGCTACACCTTC.

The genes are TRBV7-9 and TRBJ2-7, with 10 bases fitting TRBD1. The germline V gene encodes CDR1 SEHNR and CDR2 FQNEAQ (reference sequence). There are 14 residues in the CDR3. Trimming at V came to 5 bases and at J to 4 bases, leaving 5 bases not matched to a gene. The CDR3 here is CASSRDRGWYEQYF. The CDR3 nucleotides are TGTGCCAGCAGCCGGGACAGGGGCTGGTACGAGCAGTACTTC.

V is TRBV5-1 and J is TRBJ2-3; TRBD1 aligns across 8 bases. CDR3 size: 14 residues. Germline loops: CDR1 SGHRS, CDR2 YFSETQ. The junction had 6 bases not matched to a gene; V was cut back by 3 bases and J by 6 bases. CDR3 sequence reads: CASSSGQGGDTQYF. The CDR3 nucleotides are TGCGCCAGCAGCTCCGGACAGGGCGGTGATACGCAGTATTTT.